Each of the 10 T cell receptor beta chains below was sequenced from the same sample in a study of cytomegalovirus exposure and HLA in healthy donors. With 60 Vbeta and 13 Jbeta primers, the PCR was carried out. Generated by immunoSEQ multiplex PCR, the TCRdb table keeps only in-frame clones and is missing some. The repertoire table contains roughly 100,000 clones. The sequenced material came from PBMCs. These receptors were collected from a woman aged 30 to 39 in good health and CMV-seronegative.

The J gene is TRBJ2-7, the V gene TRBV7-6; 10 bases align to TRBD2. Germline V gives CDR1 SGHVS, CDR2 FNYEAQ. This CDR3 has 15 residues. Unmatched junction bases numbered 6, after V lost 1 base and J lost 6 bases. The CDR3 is CASSLGLAGVGEQYF. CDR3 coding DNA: TGTGCCAGCAGCTTAGGCCTAGCGGGAGTGGGCGAGCAGTACTTC. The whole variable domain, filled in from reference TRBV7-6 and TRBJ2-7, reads GAGVSQSPRYKVTKRGQDVALRCDPISGHVSLYWYRQALGQGPEFLTYFNYEAQQDKSGLPNDRFSAERPEGSISTLTIQRTEQRDSAMYRCASSLGLAGVGEQYFGPGTRLTVT.

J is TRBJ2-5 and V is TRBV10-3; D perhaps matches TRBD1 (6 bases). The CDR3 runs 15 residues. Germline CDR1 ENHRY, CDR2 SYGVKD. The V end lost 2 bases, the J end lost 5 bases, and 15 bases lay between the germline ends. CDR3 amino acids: CAISEVEGVGETQYF. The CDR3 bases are TGTGCCATCAGTGAGGTAGAGGGGGTCGGGGAGACCCAGTACTTC.

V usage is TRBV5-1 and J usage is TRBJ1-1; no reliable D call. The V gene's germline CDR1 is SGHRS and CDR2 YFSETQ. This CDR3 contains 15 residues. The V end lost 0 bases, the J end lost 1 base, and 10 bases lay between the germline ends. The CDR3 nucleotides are TGCGCCAGCAGCTTGGGCGGGAATCAGAACACTGAAGCTTTCTTT. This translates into CASSLGGNQNTEAFF.

The CDR3 spells CASSLEGSANTGELFF. CDR3 bases: TGTGCCAGCAGCTTAGAGGGTAGCGCGAACACCGGGGAGCTGTTTTTT. J is TRBJ2-2 and V is TRBV7-2; a weak D match, TRBD2 (5 bases). With 1 base removed from V and 0 bases from J, the gap between germline ends came to 9 bases. Germline V gene data show CDR1 as SGHTA and CDR2 as FQGNSA. This CDR3 is 16 amino acids long.

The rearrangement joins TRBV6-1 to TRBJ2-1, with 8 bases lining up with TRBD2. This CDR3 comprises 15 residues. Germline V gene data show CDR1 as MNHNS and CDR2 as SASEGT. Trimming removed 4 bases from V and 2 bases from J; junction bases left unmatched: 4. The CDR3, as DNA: TGTGCCAGCAGTGCAACTAGCGGTACCTACAATGAGCAGTTCTTC. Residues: CASSATSGTYNEQFF.

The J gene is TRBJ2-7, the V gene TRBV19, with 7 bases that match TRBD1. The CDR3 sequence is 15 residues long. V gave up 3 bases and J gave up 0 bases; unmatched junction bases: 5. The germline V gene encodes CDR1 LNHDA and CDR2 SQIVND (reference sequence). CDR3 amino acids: CASSMAGTDSYEQYF. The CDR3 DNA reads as TGTGCCAGTAGTATGGCCGGGACAGACTCCTACGAGCAGTACTTC.

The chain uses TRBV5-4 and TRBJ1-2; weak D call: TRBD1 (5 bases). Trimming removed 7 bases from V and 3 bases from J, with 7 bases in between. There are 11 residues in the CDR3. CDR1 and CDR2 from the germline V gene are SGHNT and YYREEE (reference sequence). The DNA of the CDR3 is TGTGCCAGCCGGGGGGACTATGGCTACACCTTC. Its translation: CASRGDYGYTF. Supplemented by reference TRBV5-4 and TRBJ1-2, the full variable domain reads ETGVTQSPTHLIKTRGQQVTLRCSSQSGHNTVSWYQQALGQGPQFIFQYYREEENGRGNFPPRFSGLQFPNYSSELNVNALELDDSALYLCASRGDYGYTFGSGTRLTVV.

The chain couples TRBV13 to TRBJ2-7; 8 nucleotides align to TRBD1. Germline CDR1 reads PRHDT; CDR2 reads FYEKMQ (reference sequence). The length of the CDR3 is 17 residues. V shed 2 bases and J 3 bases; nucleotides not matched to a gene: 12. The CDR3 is CASSLIRRGRRLYEQYF. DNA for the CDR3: TGTGCCAGCAGCTTAATCCGCAGGGGGCGAAGGCTCTACGAGCAGTACTTC.

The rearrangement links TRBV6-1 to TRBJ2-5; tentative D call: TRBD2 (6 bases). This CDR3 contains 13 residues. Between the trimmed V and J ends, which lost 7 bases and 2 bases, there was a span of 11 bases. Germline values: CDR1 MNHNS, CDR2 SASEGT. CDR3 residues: CASTALAQETQYF. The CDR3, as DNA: TGTGCCAGCACCGCCCTAGCGCAAGAGACCCAGTACTTC.

DNA of the CDR3: TGTGCCAGCAGTCACGGACCTAGCGGGATAAACTTCTACGAGCAGTACTTC. Amino acid sequence: CASSHGPSGINFYEQYF. This chain joins TRBV28 and TRBJ2-7; 9 bases agree with TRBD2. V trimming: 5 bases; J trimming: 3 bases; junction bases outside the gene matches: 14. There are 17 residues in the CDR3. Germline V gene data show CDR1 as MDHEN and CDR2 as SYDVKM.